Following are 26 T cell receptor beta chains from one sample sequenced in a study of blood T cell repertoires in COVID-19. Generated by immunoSEQ multiplex PCR, the TCRdb table keeps only in-frame clones and is missing some. The repertoire holds over 100,000 clones, roughly 87% seen once, with approximately 10% in the top ten. The sequencing input was peripheral blood. The origin of the receptors is a man older than 75 with acute or convalescent COVID-19.

The chain joins TRBV5-1 to TRBJ1-1; TRBD1 agrees at 11 bases. The germline CDR1 and CDR2 sequences are SGHRS and YFSETQ. The CDR3 extends over 14 amino acids. Trimming removed 3 bases from V and 4 bases from J; junction bases left unmatched: 2. The CDR3 sequence: CASSSGTGGTEAFF. CDR3 DNA sequence: TGCGCCAGCAGCTCCGGGACAGGGGGCACTGAAGCTTTCTTT.

J is TRBJ1-1 and V is TRBV7-3; possibly TRBD1 for D (5 bases). CDR3 size: 13 residues. The ends were cut back, 4 bases at V and 4 bases at J, with 10 bases in the middle. CDR1 is SGHTA and CDR2 is FQGTGA in the germline V gene. DNA of the CDR3: TGTGCCAGCAGCTCCAGGGAGGGCACTGAAGCTTTCTTT. Translation gives CASSSREGTEAFF. The complete variable domain, with remaining parts taken from reference TRBV7-3 and TRBJ1-1, reads GAGVSQTPSNKVTEKGKYVELRCDPISGHTALYWYRQSLGQGPEFLIYFQGTGAADDSGLPNDRFFAVRPEGSVSTLKIQRTERGDSAVYLCASSSREGTEAFFGQGTRLTVV.

The chain employs TRBV5-8 and TRBJ2-7; TRBD2 aligns across 11 bases. Unmatched junction bases numbered 10, after V lost 2 bases and J lost 6 bases. Per germline, CDR1 SGHTS and CDR2 YDEGEE. The CDR3 length is 16 residues. CDR3 sequence reads: CASSFLAGGGLGEQYF. The CDR3 region has the DNA TGTGCCAGCAGCTTCTTAGCGGGAGGGGGCCTCGGCGAGCAGTACTTC.

The rearrangement uses TRBV7-8 and TRBJ1-5; 7 positions agree with TRBD1. Germline V lookup: CDR1 SGHVS, CDR2 FQNEAQ. This CDR3 region has 16 residues. With V trimmed by 3 bases and J by 0 bases, 5 bases remained unmatched. The CDR3: CASSLRDSYSNQPQHF. In nucleotides, the CDR3 is TGTGCCAGCAGCTTGAGGGACAGCTATAGCAATCAGCCCCAGCATTTT.

Here the CDR3 reads CASSLGLAKSSYEQYF. CDR3 sequence (DNA): TGCGCCAGCAGCTTGGGACTAGCGAAGAGCTCCTACGAGCAGTACTTC. This sequence joins TRBV5-1 and TRBJ2-7; 8 bases agree with TRBD2. The CDR3 runs to 16 residues. V gave up 0 bases and J gave up 0 bases; unmatched junction bases: 5. Per germline, CDR1 SGHRS and CDR2 YFSETQ.

The chain combines TRBV6-5 with TRBJ2-7; 8 nucleotides line up with TRBD1. Trimming removed 2 bases from V and 2 bases from J; junction bases left unmatched: 5. CDR3 size: 15 residues. Per germline, CDR1 MNHEY and CDR2 SVGAGI. The CDR3, as DNA: TGTGCCAGCAGTTACGGACAGGGAACCACCTACGAGCAGTACTTC. It translates to CASSYGQGTTYEQYF.

The CDR3 reads CAIFGRDTEAFF. The CDR3 nucleotides read TGTGCCATTTTCGGGAGGGACACTGAAGCTTTCTTT. The chain is built from TRBV28 and TRBJ1-1, with D uncertain. V was clipped by 10 bases and J by 3 bases, with 12 bases between them. This CDR3 spans 12 amino acids. CDR1 is MDHEN, CDR2 SYDVKM, per germline. Supplemented by reference TRBV28 and TRBJ1-1, the full variable domain reads DVKVTQSSRYLVKRTGEKVFLECVQDMDHENMFWYRQDPGLGLRLIYFSYDVKMKEKGDIPEGYSVSREKKERFSLILESASTNQTSMYLCAIFGRDTEAFFGQGTRLTVV.

As concerns this clone: Mismatch with germline at one junction end may stem from a read error. V is TRBV7-3 and J is TRBJ2-5; 9 positions agree with TRBD2. Germline assignment: CDR1 SGHTA and CDR2 FQGTGA. CDR3 length: 16 amino acids. CDR3 nucleotides: TGTGCCAGCACCTTAGTAGCGGGAGAGCGCCAAGAGACCCAGTACTTC. This sequence encodes CASTLVAGERQETQYF. The full variable domain, completed using reference TRBV7-3 and TRBJ2-5, is GAGVSQTPSNKVTEKGKYVELRCDPISGHTALYWYRQSLGQGPEFLIYFQGTGAADDSGLPNDRFFAVRPEGSVSTLKIQRTERGDSAVYLCASTLVAGERQETQYFGPGTRLLVL.

V is TRBV11-2 and J is TRBJ1-2; possible D gene TRBD1, 6 bases. Germline V CDR1 and CDR2: SGHAT, FQNNGV. V lost 4 bases and J 8 bases, leaving 14 bases between the germline ends. This CDR3 region has 13 residues. CDR3 sequence reads: CASSSSGVGGYTF. The CDR3 DNA is TGTGCCAGCAGCTCGTCAGGGGTGGGCGGCTACACCTTC.

V usage is TRBV5-1 and J usage is TRBJ2-4, with 11 bases matching TRBD1. Germline V lookup: CDR1 SGHRS, CDR2 YFSETQ. This CDR3 comprises 18 residues. Trimming at V came to 4 bases and at J to 0 bases, leaving 9 bases not matched to a gene. The CDR3 DNA follows: TGCGCCAGCAGCGATCGGACAGGGGGCGCCTCAGCCAAAAACATTCAGTACTTC. Protein: CASSDRTGGASAKNIQYF.

This clone is a singleton in its sample. V is TRBV2 and J is TRBJ1-1; 9 bases align to TRBD1. The germline CDR1 and CDR2 sequences are SNHLY and FYNNEI. Trimming cost V 9 bases and J 5 bases; bases outside gene matches: 10. CDR3 length equals 14 residues. The CDR3 is CASQTGGANTEAFF. The DNA of the CDR3 is TGTGCCAGTCAAACAGGGGGCGCCAATACTGAAGCTTTCTTT.

The rearrangement joins TRBV3-1 (or the pseudogene TRBV3-2) to TRBJ2-5, with 7 bases aligning to TRBD2. The germline V gene has CDR1 LGHDT and CDR2 YNNKEL (reference sequence). The CDR3 loop spans 16 amino acids. V shed 3 bases and J 4 bases; nucleotides not matched to a gene: 11. Written as DNA, the CDR3 is TGTGCCAGCAGCCAGGGGCCCCCGGGGGGAGGAGAGACCCAGTACTTC. This sequence encodes CASSQGPPGGGETQYF.

This clone is a singleton in its sample. The rearrangement links TRBV18 to TRBJ2-3; 8 nucleotides agree with TRBD2. The CDR3 covers 15 residues. V lost 1 base, J lost 1 base, and 1 base stayed unmatched. Germline V CDR1 and CDR2: KGHSH, LQKENI. CDR3 protein: CASSPLLAGTDTQYF. The CDR3 DNA reads TGTGCCAGCTCACCACTACTAGCGGGCACAGATACGCAGTATTTT.

This clone occurred a few times. The CDR3 spells CASSESGFREKLFF. As DNA, the CDR3 is TGTGCCAGCAGTGAAAGCGGGTTTAGGGAAAAACTGTTTTTT. J is TRBJ1-4 and V is TRBV2; D remains ambiguous. CDR1 and CDR2 from the germline V gene are SNHLY and FYNNEI. Between the trimmed V and J ends, which lost 2 bases and 8 bases, there was a span of 12 bases. The CDR3 consists of 14 residues.

The V and J genes are TRBV4-2 and TRBJ2-2; no clear D gene. The germline V gene encodes CDR1 LGHNA and CDR2 YNFKEQ. Trimming pared 0 bases from V and 1 base from J, leaving 9 bases between. This CDR3 is 16 amino acids long. The CDR3: CASSQDWQLNTGELFF. The CDR3 DNA follows: TGTGCCAGCAGCCAAGATTGGCAGTTGAACACCGGGGAGCTGTTTTTT.

To note about this clone: A much larger clone is a single base away; this may be a read error. The chain has TRBV6-5 and TRBJ2-7; D uncertain. The CDR3 length is 11 residues. Germline V gene lookup returns CDR1 MNHEY and CDR2 SVGAGI. The V gene lost 5 bases and the J gene lost 1 base, with 3 bases spanning the gap. CDR3 loop: CASSQSYEQYF. DNA for the CDR3: TGTGCCAGCAGTCAATCCTACGAGCAGTACTTC.

The V call is TRBV7-2, the J call TRBJ1-2, with D maybe TRBD1 (5 bases). The CDR3 is 14 residues long. The V gene's germline CDR1 is SGHTA and CDR2 FQGNSA. Between the trimmed V and J ends, which lost 4 bases and 6 bases, there was a span of 15 bases. The CDR3 nucleotides read TGTGCCAGCAGCTCCCCAGCGGGGCTGGATGGCTACACCTTC. Its protein is CASSSPAGLDGYTF.

This chain connects TRBV6-5 to TRBJ1-1, with TRBD1 matching over 11 bases. V gave up 5 bases and J gave up 7 bases; unmatched junction bases: 6. The germline V gene encodes CDR1 MNHEY and CDR2 SVGAGI. This CDR3 is 14 amino acids long. CDR3 sequence (DNA): TGTGCCAGCAGTCAGGGACAGGGGGTGCGTGAAGCTTTCTTT. Its protein product is CASSQGQGVREAFF.

This chain connects TRBV2 to TRBJ1-4; possible D gene TRBD1, 6 bases. Per the germline V gene, CDR1 is SNHLY and CDR2 is FYNNEI. This CDR3 region has 16 residues. V lost 2 bases, J lost 2 bases, and 12 bases lay in between. CDR3 amino acids: CASSESRTGTNEKLFF. In nucleotides, the CDR3 is TGTGCCAGCAGTGAATCGCGCACAGGGACTAATGAAAAACTGTTTTTT.

This rearrangement joins TRBV19 to TRBJ2-6, with TRBD1 identical over 9 bases. The CDR3 runs to 18 residues. J was trimmed by 0 bases and V by 2 bases; bases with no gene match: 5. Germline V gene lookup returns CDR1 LNHDA and CDR2 SQIVND (reference sequence). In DNA form, the CDR3 reads TGTGCCAGTAGTATACTGACAGGGGGGACCTCTGGGGCCAACGTCCTGACTTTC. It codes for CASSILTGGTSGANVLTF.

V is TRBV5-8 and J is TRBJ2-1, with 10 bases lining up with TRBD1. The CDR3 is 16 amino acids. The germline gives CDR1 SGHTS, CDR2 YDEGEE. The junction had 7 bases not matched to a gene; V was cut back by 4 bases and J by 3 bases. CDR3 bases: TGTGCCAGCAGCCCGGTGGGGACAGGGGTCTACAATGAGCAGTTCTTC. Translated: CASSPVGTGVYNEQFF.

This clone was detected only once. The chain has TRBV12-5 and TRBJ2-2, with a possible D match to TRBD1 (5 bases). Trimming shortened V by 8 bases and J by 1 base, and 5 bases separated the two germline ends. This CDR3 region has 12 residues. The germline gives CDR1 LGHNT, CDR2 FRNRAP. This chain's CDR3 is CASTGNTGELFF. CDR3 nucleotide sequence: TGTGCTAGTACAGGGAACACCGGGGAGCTGTTTTTT.

This clone appeared a single time. The CDR3 reads CASSPGSSNQPQHF. CDR3 DNA sequence: TGTGCCAGCAGCCCTGGCAGTAGCAATCAGCCCCAGCATTTT. This rearrangement joins TRBV5-5 to TRBJ1-5; D gene ambiguous. The CDR3 length is 14 residues. V was shortened by 4 bases and J by 0 bases, with 8 bases between the two germline ends. Germline V gene data show CDR1 as SGHKS and CDR2 as YYEKEE (reference sequence).

The CDR3 DNA is TGTGCCAGCATCCGGACAGACAATTCACCCCTCCACTTT. This gives the protein CASIRTDNSPLHF. This chain connects TRBV2 to TRBJ1-6; D is perhaps TRBD1 (6 bases). This CDR3 comprises 13 residues. CDR1 is SNHLY, CDR2 FYNNEI, per germline. Trimming cost V 7 bases and J 7 bases, with 11 bases left between them.

This rearrangement joins TRBV29-1 to TRBJ1-2; D perhaps matches TRBD1 (5 bases). CDR1 and CDR2 (germline): SQVTM, ANQGSEA. V was cut by 0 bases and J by 6 bases, with 8 bases left in between. CDR3 length equals 12 residues. CDR3 in DNA: TGCAGCGTTGAAGACAGGGTCGATGGCTACACCTTC. Protein: CSVEDRVDGYTF.

The gene calls are TRBV6-5 and TRBJ2-3; TRBD1 is a possible D gene (5 bases). V dropped 6 bases and J dropped 0 bases, with 10 bases sitting between them. The CDR3 spans 14 residues. Germline-derived CDR1 and CDR2 are MNHEY and SVGAGI. The CDR3 loop is CASRPPGSTDTQYF. In DNA, the CDR3 is TGTGCCAGCAGACCTCCAGGGAGCACAGATACGCAGTATTTT.